The clone carrying this TCR beta chain came up once. This specimen belongs to a study of memory CD4+ T cells and cytomegalovirus serostatus. V lost 0 bases, J lost 1 base, and 6 bases lay in between. This CDR3 contains 14 residues. Germline V gives CDR1 LNHDA, CDR2 SQIVND (reference sequence). Single viable CD3+CD4+CD8-CD45RO+ cells were sorted as the memory CD4+ T cells. CD4+ T cells were isolated by positive magnetic selection. Under the authors' procedure: Out-of-frame sequences were removed, leaving about 2.2 million distinct TCRbeta sequences. Generated by immunoSEQ multiplex PCR, the TCRdb table keeps only in-frame clones and is missing some. V, J and clone size reflect that table, while D and trimming were determined from the DNA. The sample lists some 53,000 clones; about 78% were seen once.

Sample: memory CD4+ T cells from blood. The receptor's source is an adult in good health and CMV-seronegative. The chain recombines TRBV19 with TRBJ1-2; D is unclear. Here the CDR3 reads CASSIEADNYGYTF. The DNA for the CDR3 is TGTGCCAGTAGTATAGAGGCGGATAACTATGGCTACACCTTC.